These T cell receptor beta chains were read from a single sample in a study of beta chain features in type 1 diabetes. Using immunoSEQ multiplex PCR, the repertoire was profiled, and TCRdb retains in-frame clones only, with some absent. The sample has roughly 100,000 clones, 25% to 35% seen once. Material: central memory CD4+ T cells from blood. The receptors come from a woman between 18 and 30 years old with type 1 diabetes. Each CDR3 is given with its conserved first and last residue. A D gene is named only where the DNA matches it firmly. The size entry is marked missing in some rows and otherwise reads once, few, many or a size class.

TRBV10-2	TRBJ2-5	.	TRBD2	CASSPSGSEETQYF	TGCGCCAGCAGCCCTAGCGGGAGTGAAGAGACCCAGTACTTC
TRBV9	TRBJ2-5	few	.	CASSPTEIQETQYF	TGTGCCAGCAGCCCGACAGAGATCCAAGAGACCCAGTACTTC
TRBV18	TRBJ2-7	.	TRBD1	CASSPAGQGRSYEQYF	TGTGCCAGCTCACCGGCGGGACAGGGCCGATCCTACGAGCAGTACTTC
TRBV2	TRBJ1-2	many	.	CASSEATEKGYTF	TGTGCCAGCAGTGAAGCGACTGAGAAGGGCTACACCTTC
TRBV6-1	TRBJ1-2	few	.	CASSRDSRLLYGYTF	TGTGCCAGCAGTAGAGACAGTCGTTTACTCTATGGCTACACCTTC
TRBV28	TRBJ2-1	many	TRBD2	CASSLSGREGRINEQFF	TGTGCCAGCAGTTTATCGGGGCGGGAGGGCCGGATAAATGAGCAGTTCTTC
TRBV11-2	TRBJ2-2	.	.	CASSLLMTGANTGELFF	TGTGCCAGCAGCCTACTTATGACAGGCGCGAACACCGGGGAGCTGTTTTTT
TRBV7-8	TRBJ2-7	.	TRBD2	CASSLAFGAGGDEQYF	TGTGCCAGCAGCTTAGCGTTTGGGGCGGGAGGGGACGAGCAGTACTTC
TRBV19	TRBJ1-2	.	TRBD1	CASSMGTGSNYGYTF	TGTGCCAGTAGTATGGGGACAGGGAGCAACTATGGCTACACCTTC
TRBV28	TRBJ1-5	.	TRBD1	CASRARDSPNQPQHF	TGTGCCAGCAGGGCCCGGGACAGCCCCAATCAGCCCCAGCATTTT
TRBV6-5	TRBJ2-2	few	.	CASNRKGLVDGELFF	TGTGCCAGCAACCGGAAGGGGCTCGTGGACGGGGAGCTGTTTTTT
TRBV14	TRBJ1-5	few	.	CASSQQVNQPQHF	TGTGCCAGCAGCCAACAGGTCAATCAGCCCCAGCATTTT
TRBV2	TRBJ1-4	.	.	CASRGDNNNEKLFF	TGTGCCAGCAGGGGCGACAATAATAATGAAAAACTGTTTTTT
TRBV25-1	TRBJ2-5	few	.	CASSLARETQYF	TGTGCCAGCAGTCTAGCTCGGGAGACCCAGTACTTC
TRBV7-2	TRBJ2-6	.	TRBD1	CASSHRGGWANVLTF	TGTGCCAGCAGCCATAGAGGGGGCTGGGCCAACGTCCTGACTTTC
TRBV15	TRBJ2-3	.	TRBD2	CATSSLAGGPSTDTQYF	TGTGCCACCAGCAGTTTAGCGGGAGGGCCCTCCACAGATACGCAGTATTTT
TRBV6-5	TRBJ1-1	few	.	CASSYRGRTKEAFF	TGTGCCAGCAGTTACAGGGGGAGAACAAAGGAAGCTTTCTTT
TRBV30	TRBJ1-3	.	.	CAWSGFGNTIYF	TGTGCCTGGAGCGGGTTCGGAAACACCATATATTTT
TRBV2	TRBJ1-4	few	.	CASSETGFEEKLFF	TGTGCCAGCAGTGAAACAGGGTTTGAAGAAAAACTGTTTTTT
TRBV28	TRBJ1-2	.	TRBD1	CASSLSHRGQGAHGYTF	TGTGCCAGCAGTTTATCTCACCGTGGACAGGGGGCCCATGGCTACACCTTC
TRBV5-1	TRBJ2-1	few	.	CASRALGAGSLGNEQFF	TGCGCCAGCAGGGCATTGGGGGCCGGTTCCCTCGGCAATGAGCAGTTCTTC
TRBV19	TRBJ1-4	.	TRBD1	CASKKSTGTGGLYEKLFF	TGTGCCAGTAAAAAAAGCACCGGGACAGGGGGCTTATATGAAAAACTGTTTTTT
TRBV19	TRBJ1-2	few	TRBD1	CASSTPGQNYGYTF	TGTGCCAGTAGTACTCCGGGACAGAACTATGGCTACACCTTC
TRBV11-2	TRBJ2-1	few	.	CASSPPRGTVTLGEQFF	TGTGCCAGCAGCCCGCCCCGGGGGACAGTGACTTTAGGTGAGCAGTTCTTC
TRBV18	TRBJ2-1	.	.	CASSPMTRWAYNEQFF	TGTGCCAGCTCACCTATGACTAGGTGGGCCTACAATGAGCAGTTCTTC
TRBV29-1	TRBJ1-5	.	TRBD1	CSVGEPGTGGNQPQHF	TGCAGCGTTGGGGAACCTGGGACAGGGGGCAATCAGCCCCAGCATTTT
TRBV7-9	TRBJ2-3	.	.	CASSPARVGTQYF	TGTGCCAGCAGCCCAGCCAGGGTCGGTACGCAGTATTTT
TRBV7-2	TRBJ2-5	.	.	CASSLVGGQIQETQYF	TGTGCCAGCAGCTTAGTGGGCGGACAGATCCAAGAGACCCAGTACTTC
TRBV7-9	TRBJ1-2	.	TRBD1	CASSLGAGGDGYTF	TGTGCCAGCAGCTTAGGGGCAGGGGGCGATGGCTACACCTTC
TRBV25-1	TRBJ2-5	few	TRBD2	CASTPSGTSGGKTQYF	TGTGCCAGCACCCCGTCGGGGACTAGCGGGGGAAAGACCCAGTACTTC
TRBV12-5	TRBJ1-4	few	.	CASGFGSTNEKLFF	TGTGCTAGTGGTTTTGGCTCAACTAATGAAAAACTGTTTTTT
TRBV28	TRBJ2-3	few	.	CASSPTGIQLTKKAFF	TGTGCCAGCAGTCCTACGGGGATTCAACTCACAAAGAAGGCCTTTTTT
TRBV18	TRBJ2-6	.	.	CASSLSSGANVLTF	TGTGCCAGCTCACTGAGCTCTGGGGCCAACGTCCTGACTTTC
TRBV29-1	TRBJ1-2	.	.	CSSDTYGYTF	TGCAGCTCCGACACCTATGGCTACACCTTC
TRBV6-6	TRBJ1-1	.	TRBD1	CASSNRDRGLSTEAFF	TGTGCCAGCAGTAACCGGGACAGGGGGCTATCCACTGAAGCTTTCTTT
TRBV6-6	TRBJ2-2	.	TRBD2	CASTGTSGTGELFF	TGTGCCAGCACCGGGACTAGCGGGACAGGGGAGCTGTTTTTT
TRBV5-4	TRBJ1-1	.	.	CASSPSQGRNTEAFF	TGTGCCAGCAGCCCGTCTCAGGGCAGGAACACTGAAGCTTTCTTT
TRBV5-1	TRBJ1-1	few	.	CASSLGGQTGTEAFF	TGCGCCAGCAGCTTGGGGGGTCAAACGGGAACTGAAGCTTTCTTT
TRBV4-1	TRBJ2-2	.	TRBD1	CASSQETQGASTGELFF	TGCGCCAGCAGCCAAGAAACACAGGGGGCGAGTACCGGGGAGCTGTTTTTT
TRBV5-1	TRBJ1-1	.	TRBD1	CASSVDRWTEAFF	TGCGCCAGCAGCGTGGACAGGTGGACTGAAGCTTTCTTT
TRBV5-6	TRBJ1-2	.	.	CASSSPTGNGYTF	TGTGCCAGCAGCTCCCCTACAGGGAATGGCTACACCTTC
TRBV28	TRBJ1-2	few	.	CASSLPGSYGYTF	TGTGCCAGCAGTTTGCCGGGGTCCTATGGCTACACCTTC
TRBV7-9	TRBJ2-5	.	.	CASSLGGATGHAIETQYF	TGTGCCAGCAGCTTAGGGGGCGCCACGGGACACGCTATAGAGACCCAGTACTTC
TRBV6-1	TRBJ2-2	few	TRBD2	CAISDQSSGQNTGELFF	TGTGCCATCAGTGATCAGTCTAGCGGGCAGAACACCGGGGAGCTGTTTTTT